Sequencing of this T cell receptor (beta chain) was carried out in a study of shared clonotypes between healthy human individuals. In its sample, this clone was seen once. Each PCR replicate from the sorted subsets contained around 0.2 ug DNA, which is 25,000 to 30,000 T cell genomes. This table comes from immunoSEQ multiplex PCR, and its TCRdb copy is limited to in-frame clones, with some not included. The sample contains 2 million to 2.5 million clones, about 94% of which appear only once. Healthy and HIV-negative, the adult donors had no recent acute infections or vaccinations. The V end was cut by 5 bases, the J end by 2 bases, with 16 bases between. Germline assignment: CDR1 MNHNY and CDR2 SVGAGI (reference sequence). The CDR3 spans 15 residues.

The sample was naive CD4+ T cells sorted from blood. Subset given: CD45RA+ positively selected. The origin of this receptor is a young man in good health. The gene calls are TRBV6-6 and TRBJ2-7; D gene ambiguous. CDR3 residues: CASSKSLQGTYEQYF. In DNA form, the CDR3 reads TGTGCCAGCAGTAAGTCTTTACAAGGAACCTACGAGCAGTACTTC.